This TCR beta chain was recovered during a study of T cell responses to AZD1222 COVID-19 vaccine. Findings and limits, study-wide: Nearly half of spike-specific TCRs reportedly go after variant regions that carry no mutations.

Unmatched junction bases numbered 1, after V lost 1 base and J lost 0 bases. This CDR3 comprises 15 residues. Germline lookup yields CDR1 LNHDA and CDR2 SQIVND (reference sequence). Sequencing used immunoSEQ multiplex PCR; TCRdb keeps in-frame clones, though not all of them. The sample carries some 95,000 clones, roughly 89% recorded once. On this clone: Its antigen is unidentified.

This specimen consisted of peripheral blood, obtained on day 0 of AZD1222 vaccination. The J gene is TRBJ2-3, the V gene TRBV19; 7 bases align to TRBD2. This sequence originates from an adult in good health. The CDR3 sequence is CASSIVLASTDTQYF. CDR3 nucleotides: TGTGCCAGTAGTATAGTACTAGCGAGCACAGATACGCAGTATTTT.